The entry that follows covers one TCR beta chain sequence. What it binds is not known. The entry originates in a study of cytomegalovirus exposure and HLA in healthy donors. Overall study: The roughly 110 validation repertoires were reported in a later analysis to have been generated on the same platform as the roughly 720 first-cohort repertoires.

TCRdb's table, derived via immunoSEQ multiplex PCR, lists solely in-frame clones and lacks some. This sample has more than 85,000 clones; over 85% occur once, and the top ten carry 1.5% to 2%. Study-wide points: The tendency of first-cohort TCR clusters to co-occur in the roughly 120 validation repertoires was identified by a subsequent analysis. In vitro checks showed that a few CMV-associated chains really do target CMV antigens.

Trimming took 1 base from V and 4 from J, leaving 19 bases between them. The CDR3 extends over 18 amino acids. From germline, CDR1 is SEHNR and CDR2 FQNEAQ (reference sequence). From the roughly 110-subject validation cohort, which was separate from the roughly 690-subject first cohort, the donors were drawn. The rearrangement links TRBV7-9 to TRBJ1-4, with D tentatively TRBD1 (6 bases). The sample was PBMCs. The clonotype comes from a woman aged 18-29 years in good health and CMV-seronegative. This CDR3 reads CASSLGRFQDSNNEKLFF. CDR3 bases: TGTGCCAGCAGCTTAGGCCGGTTTCAGGACAGTAATAATGAAAAACTGTTTTTT. The full variable domain, its missing parts supplied by reference TRBV7-9 and TRBJ1-4, is DTGVSQNPRHKITKRGQNVTFRCDPISEHNRLYWYRQTLGQGPEFLTYFQNEAQLEKSRLLSDRFSAERPKGSFSTLEIQRTEQGDSAMYLCASSLGRFQDSNNEKLFFGSGTQLSVL.